This T cell receptor beta chain was captured by sequencing in a study of OX40 agonist ivuxolimab in advanced cancers. Unmatched junction bases numbered 12, after V lost 3 bases and J lost 5 bases. Germline CDR1 and CDR2: SGHRS and YFSETQ. The CDR3 contains 17 residues. Measured with immunoSEQ multiplex PCR; TCRdb has only the in-frame clones, and not every one. The sample yields tens of thousands of clones, over 70% seen once. This sequence joins TRBV5-1 and TRBJ1-4, with 8 nucleotides matching TRBD1. This TCR was recovered from an adult with an advanced solid tumor such as melanoma, head and neck, liver or kidney cancer. Source: CD4+ or CD8+ T cells sorted from blood, taken in a trial of the OX40 agonist ivuxolimab. The DNA of the CDR3 is TGCGCCAGCAGCTACTCACCCAACAGGGGGGGAAATGAAAAACTGTTTTTT. Encoded protein: CASSYSPNRGGNEKLFF.